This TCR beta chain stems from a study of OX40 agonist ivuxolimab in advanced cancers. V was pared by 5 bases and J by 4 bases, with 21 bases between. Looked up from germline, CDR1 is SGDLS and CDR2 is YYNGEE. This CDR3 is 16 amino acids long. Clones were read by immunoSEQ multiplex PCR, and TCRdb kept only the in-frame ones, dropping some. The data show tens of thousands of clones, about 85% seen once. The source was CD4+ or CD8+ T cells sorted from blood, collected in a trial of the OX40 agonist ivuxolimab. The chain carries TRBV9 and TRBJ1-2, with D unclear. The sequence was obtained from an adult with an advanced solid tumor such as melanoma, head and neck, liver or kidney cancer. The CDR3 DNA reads TGTGCCAGCAGTCCCTCTCCGGGAGCTACTGGCTATGGCTACACCTTC. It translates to CASSPSPGATGYGYTF.